This TCR beta chain was identified in a study of T cells after yellow fever vaccination. Study details: Where fractions had low cell numbers, libraries were prepared from them with the SMART-Seq v4 Ultra Low Input RNA kit. Overall study results and limits: Only a minor proportion of clonotypes was detected across both CD4 and CD8 compartments.

This clonotype came up many times. Its specificity is unknown. TCRdb re-called the 5' RACE reads through MiXCR, storing one row per CDR3 protein. The sample holds about 340,000 distinct CDR3 sequences, 8.5% to 9% seen once. The CDR3 length is 13 residues. Trimming removed 5 bases from V and 5 bases from J, with 11 bases in between. The rearrangement joins TRBV12-3 or TRBV12-4 to TRBJ2-3; no definite D call. The sequencing here drew on PBMCs, taken on the day of the first yellow fever vaccination. This receptor was obtained from a man younger than 30 who received the YFV17D yellow fever vaccine. The CDR3 here is CASSLLRRDTQYF. CDR3 coding DNA: TGTGCCAGCAGTCTATTGAGAAGAGATACGCAGTATTTT.